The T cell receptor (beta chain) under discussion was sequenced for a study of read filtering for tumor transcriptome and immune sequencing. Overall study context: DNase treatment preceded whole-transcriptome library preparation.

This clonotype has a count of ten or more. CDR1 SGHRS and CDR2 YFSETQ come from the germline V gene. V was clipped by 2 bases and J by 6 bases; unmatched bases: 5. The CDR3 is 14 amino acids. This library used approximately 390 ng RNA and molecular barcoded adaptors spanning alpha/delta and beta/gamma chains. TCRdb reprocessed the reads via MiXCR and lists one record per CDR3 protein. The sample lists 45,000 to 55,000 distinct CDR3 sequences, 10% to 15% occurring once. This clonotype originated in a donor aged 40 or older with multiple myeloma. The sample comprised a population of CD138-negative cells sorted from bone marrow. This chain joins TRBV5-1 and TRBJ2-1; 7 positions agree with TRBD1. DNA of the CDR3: TGCGCCAGCAGCTTCGGGACAGCAGGCAATGAGCAGTTCTTC. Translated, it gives CASSFGTAGNEQFF.